The rows below give T cell receptor beta chains drawn from one sample of a study of T cell changes during pregnancy in multiple sclerosis. Clones were sequenced by immunoSEQ multiplex PCR, and TCRdb holds only the in-frame ones, with some missing. The sample comprises 65,000 to 95,000 clones, around 89% of which are singletons, and 1.9% rests with the top ten. The specimen comprised peripheral blood, sampled before pregnancy. These receptors were collected from a female donor with multiple sclerosis, enrolled in a pregnancy study. Each CDR3 is given with its conserved first and last residue. Each record gives: clone size, V gene, J gene, D gene, CDR3 protein, CDR3 DNA. A D gene is named only where the DNA matches it firmly. Rows may omit the clone size; those that give it use once, few, many or a size class.

abundance: -; v_gene: TRBV27; j_gene: TRBJ1-5; d_gene: TRBD1; CDR3aa: CASSPSQGAYNQPQHF; CDR3nt: TGTGCCAGCAGTCCCTCCCAGGGGGCTTACAATCAGCCCCAGCATTTT
abundance: -; v_gene: TRBV28; j_gene: TRBJ2-1; d_gene: -; CDR3aa: CASSLGGGLFNEQFF; CDR3nt: TGTGCCAGCAGTTTAGGTGGGGGGTTATTCAATGAGCAGTTCTTC
abundance: -; v_gene: TRBV7-7; j_gene: TRBJ2-5; d_gene: TRBD2; CDR3aa: CASSPSSRRGNQETQYF; CDR3nt: TGTGCTAGCAGCCCATCCTCCCGGCGGGGGAACCAGGAGACCCAGTACTTC
abundance: -; v_gene: TRBV7-2; j_gene: TRBJ1-5; d_gene: -; CDR3aa: CASSLAATADQPQHF; CDR3nt: TGTGCCAGCAGCTTAGCGGCCACAGCCGATCAGCCCCAGCATTTT
abundance: -; v_gene: TRBV30; j_gene: TRBJ1-2; d_gene: -; CDR3aa: CAWSLGVYDTF; CDR3nt: TGTGCCTGGAGCTTAGGGGTATATGACACCTTC
abundance: -; v_gene: TRBV9; j_gene: TRBJ2-7; d_gene: TRBD1; CDR3aa: CASSSATGNSYEQYF; CDR3nt: TGTGCCAGCAGCTCAGCGACAGGGAACTCCTACGAGCAGTACTTC
abundance: -; v_gene: TRBV7-9; j_gene: TRBJ1-4; d_gene: TRBD1; CDR3aa: CASSVQGAANEKLFF; CDR3nt: TGTGCCAGCAGCGTACAGGGGGCGGCTAATGAAAAACTGTTTTTT
abundance: -; v_gene: TRBV5-1; j_gene: TRBJ1-1; d_gene: -; CDR3aa: CASSRTPGGPNTEAFF; CDR3nt: TGCGCCAGCAGCCGTACTCCGGGGGGACCGAACACTGAAGCTTTCTTT
abundance: -; v_gene: TRBV6-4; j_gene: TRBJ2-3; d_gene: -; CDR3aa: CASSDSPHGGTDTQYF; CDR3nt: TGTGCCAGCAGTGACTCACCCCACGGGGGCACAGATACGCAGTATTTT
abundance: few; v_gene: TRBV30; j_gene: TRBJ1-1; d_gene: TRBD1; CDR3aa: CAWSGDRGTEAFF; CDR3nt: TGTGCCTGGAGTGGAGACAGGGGCACTGAAGCTTTCTTT
abundance: -; v_gene: TRBV7-2; j_gene: TRBJ1-2; d_gene: -; CDR3aa: CASSLVGRAPGGYTF; CDR3nt: TGTGCCAGCAGCTTAGTGGGCAGGGCCCCGGGCGGCTACACCTTC
abundance: -; v_gene: TRBV28; j_gene: TRBJ2-7; d_gene: -; CDR3aa: CASRLTDYEQYF; CDR3nt: TGTGCCAGCAGGCTGACTGATTACGAGCAGTACTTC
abundance: -; v_gene: TRBV11-1; j_gene: TRBJ2-6; d_gene: -; CDR3aa: CASRTQGGGANVLTF; CDR3nt: TGTGCCAGCAGGACTCAGGGGGGTGGGGCCAACGTCCTGACTTTC
abundance: -; v_gene: TRBV2; j_gene: TRBJ1-5; d_gene: -; CDR3aa: CASSEIRSGGNQPQHF; CDR3nt: TGTGCCAGCAGTGAAATCCGGTCAGGGGGCAATCAGCCCCAGCATTTT
abundance: -; v_gene: TRBV5-6; j_gene: TRBJ1-2; d_gene: TRBD1; CDR3aa: CASSLGQGVYGYTF; CDR3nt: TGTGCCAGCAGCCTGGGACAGGGGGTCTATGGCTACACCTTC
abundance: many; v_gene: TRBV9; j_gene: TRBJ1-2; d_gene: TRBD1; CDR3aa: CASSPQQGRYGYTF; CDR3nt: TGTGCCAGCAGCCCGCAACAGGGGCGCTATGGCTACACCTTC
abundance: -; v_gene: TRBV5-1; j_gene: TRBJ1-2; d_gene: -; CDR3aa: CASKQGPEGYTF; CDR3nt: TGCGCCAGCAAACAGGGCCCGGAAGGCTACACCTTC
abundance: -; v_gene: TRBV9; j_gene: TRBJ2-5; d_gene: TRBD2; CDR3aa: CASSPHLGLAGGRYQETQYF; CDR3nt: TGTGCCAGCAGCCCCCATTTGGGACTAGCGGGGGGGAGGTACCAAGAGACCCAGTACTTC
abundance: once; v_gene: TRBV19; j_gene: TRBJ2-1; d_gene: -; CDR3aa: CASRPLGGLGNEQFF; CDR3nt: TGTGCCAGTAGACCCCTCGGGGGGCTAGGGAATGAGCAGTTCTTC
abundance: -; v_gene: TRBV29-1; j_gene: TRBJ2-5; d_gene: TRBD2; CDR3aa: CSAGAGGVQETQYF; CDR3nt: TGCAGCGCCGGAGCGGGGGGAGTCCAAGAGACCCAGTACTTC
abundance: -; v_gene: TRBV5-1; j_gene: TRBJ2-7; d_gene: -; CDR3aa: CASSNGQEGPYEQYF; CDR3nt: TGCGCCAGCAGCAATGGACAGGAGGGGCCCTACGAGCAGTACTTC
abundance: -; v_gene: TRBV2; j_gene: TRBJ2-5; d_gene: -; CDR3aa: CASSDLGPRGTQYF; CDR3nt: TGTGCCAGCAGTGATTTAGGTCCTCGGGGGACCCAGTACTTC
abundance: -; v_gene: TRBV10-2; j_gene: TRBJ1-6; d_gene: -; CDR3aa: CASSESAGTAANSPLHF; CDR3nt: TGCGCCAGCAGTGAGTCGGCGGGAACAGCTGCTAATTCACCCCTCCACTTT
abundance: -; v_gene: TRBV7-8; j_gene: TRBJ2-7; d_gene: -; CDR3aa: CASSLAQGPLYF; CDR3nt: TGTGCCAGCAGCTTAGCCCAGGGGCCCCTGTACTTC
abundance: -; v_gene: TRBV9; j_gene: TRBJ1-5; d_gene: -; CDR3aa: CASSVAGANQPQHF; CDR3nt: TGTGCCAGCAGCGTAGCTGGGGCCAATCAGCCCCAGCATTTT
abundance: -; v_gene: TRBV10-3; j_gene: TRBJ2-1; d_gene: -; CDR3aa: CAIRNRGSPHNEQFF; CDR3nt: TGTGCCATCAGAAATAGGGGATCTCCTCACAATGAGCAGTTCTTC
abundance: -; v_gene: TRBV20-1; j_gene: TRBJ2-5; d_gene: -; CDR3aa: CSASLLETQYF; CDR3nt: TGCAGTGCTAGCTTGTTGGAGACCCAGTACTTC
abundance: -; v_gene: TRBV19; j_gene: TRBJ1-4; d_gene: -; CDR3aa: CASSISGIAFRSNEKLFF; CDR3nt: TGTGCCAGTAGTATTTCGGGGATTGCTTTCCGGTCTAATGAAAAACTGTTTTTT
abundance: -; v_gene: TRBV4-3; j_gene: TRBJ2-3; d_gene: -; CDR3aa: CASSQEPSRGSTDTQYF; CDR3nt: TGCGCCAGCAGCCAAGAGCCATCGCGGGGAAGCACAGATACGCAGTATTTT
abundance: -; v_gene: TRBV2; j_gene: TRBJ1-5; d_gene: TRBD1; CDR3aa: CASSEEGQMNQPQHF; CDR3nt: TGTGCCAGCAGTGAAGAGGGACAGATGAATCAGCCCCAGCATTTT
abundance: -; v_gene: TRBV6-4; j_gene: TRBJ2-1; d_gene: TRBD2; CDR3aa: CASSVGGNSYNEQFF; CDR3nt: TGTGCCAGCAGTGTCGGGGGGAACTCCTACAATGAGCAGTTCTTC
abundance: -; v_gene: TRBV9; j_gene: TRBJ2-2; d_gene: TRBD2; CDR3aa: CASSVGGGYDTGELFF; CDR3nt: TGTGCCAGCAGCGTAGGCGGGGGGTATGACACCGGGGAGCTGTTTTTT
abundance: -; v_gene: TRBV5-1; j_gene: TRBJ2-5; d_gene: TRBD1; CDR3aa: CASSPGQGETQYF; CDR3nt: TGCGCCAGCAGCCCGGGACAGGGAGAGACCCAGTACTTC
abundance: -; v_gene: TRBV7-2; j_gene: TRBJ1-2; d_gene: -; CDR3aa: CASSLVTGGHGYTF; CDR3nt: TGTGCCAGCAGCTTAGTTACTGGGGGCCATGGCTACACCTTC
abundance: -; v_gene: TRBV6-4; j_gene: TRBJ2-1; d_gene: -; CDR3aa: CASSVFWSSYNEQFF; CDR3nt: TGTGCCAGCAGTGTATTCTGGAGCTCCTACAATGAGCAGTTCTTC
abundance: -; v_gene: TRBV6-4; j_gene: TRBJ2-3; d_gene: TRBD2; CDR3aa: CASSDSASGGDTQYF; CDR3nt: TGTGCCAGCAGTGACTCGGCTAGCGGGGGGGATACGCAGTATTTT
abundance: few; v_gene: TRBV18; j_gene: TRBJ1-1; d_gene: -; CDR3aa: CASSEYPRNTEAFF; CDR3nt: TGTGCCAGCTCCGAGTACCCTAGGAACACTGAAGCTTTCTTT
abundance: -; v_gene: TRBV18; j_gene: TRBJ1-3; d_gene: -; CDR3aa: CASSSLLVGVGNTIYF; CDR3nt: TGTGCCAGCTCCTCACTTCTCGTAGGAGTTGGAAACACCATATATTTT